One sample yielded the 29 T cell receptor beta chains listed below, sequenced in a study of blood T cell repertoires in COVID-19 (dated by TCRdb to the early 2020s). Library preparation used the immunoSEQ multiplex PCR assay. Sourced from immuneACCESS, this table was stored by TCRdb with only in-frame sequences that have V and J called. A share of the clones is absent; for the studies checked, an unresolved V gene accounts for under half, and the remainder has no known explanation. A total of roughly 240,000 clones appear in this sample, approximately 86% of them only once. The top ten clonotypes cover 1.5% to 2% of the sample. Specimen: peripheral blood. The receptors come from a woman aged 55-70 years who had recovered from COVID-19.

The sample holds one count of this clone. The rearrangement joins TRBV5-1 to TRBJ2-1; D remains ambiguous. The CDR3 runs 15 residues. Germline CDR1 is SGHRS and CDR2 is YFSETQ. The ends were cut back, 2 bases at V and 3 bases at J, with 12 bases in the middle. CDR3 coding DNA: TGCGCCAGCAGCTTTTCGGCAGGATACTACAATGAGCAGTTCTTC. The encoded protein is CASSFSAGYYNEQFF.

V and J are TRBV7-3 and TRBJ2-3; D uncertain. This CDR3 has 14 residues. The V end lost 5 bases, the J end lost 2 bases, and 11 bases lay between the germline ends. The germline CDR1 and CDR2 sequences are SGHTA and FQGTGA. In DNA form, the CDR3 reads TGTGCCAGCAGCCCCTACTACTCCACAGATACGCAGTATTTT. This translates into CASSPYYSTDTQYF.

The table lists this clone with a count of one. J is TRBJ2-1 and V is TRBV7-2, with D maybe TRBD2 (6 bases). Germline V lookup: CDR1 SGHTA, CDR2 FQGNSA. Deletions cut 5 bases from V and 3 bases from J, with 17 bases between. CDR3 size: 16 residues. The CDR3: CASSEGTGLHYNEQFF. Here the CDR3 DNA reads TGTGCCAGCAGCGAGGGGACCGGACTACACTACAATGAGCAGTTCTTC.

The CDR3 DNA reads TGTGCCAGCAGTTTATCCCACAGACCCTACGAGCAGTACTTC. It codes for CASSLSHRPYEQYF. This chain uses TRBV27 with TRBJ2-7; D gene unclear. Germline CDR1 MNHEY, CDR2 SMNVEV (reference sequence). Trimming shortened V by 0 bases and J by 2 bases, and 8 bases separated the two germline ends. The CDR3 is 14 amino acids.

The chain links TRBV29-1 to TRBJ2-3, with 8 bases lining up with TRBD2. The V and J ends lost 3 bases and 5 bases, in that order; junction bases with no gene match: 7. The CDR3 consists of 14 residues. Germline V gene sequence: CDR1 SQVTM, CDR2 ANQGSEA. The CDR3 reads CSVDGRGDGDTQYF. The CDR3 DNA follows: TGCAGCGTTGATGGGCGGGGGGATGGAGATACGCAGTATTTT.

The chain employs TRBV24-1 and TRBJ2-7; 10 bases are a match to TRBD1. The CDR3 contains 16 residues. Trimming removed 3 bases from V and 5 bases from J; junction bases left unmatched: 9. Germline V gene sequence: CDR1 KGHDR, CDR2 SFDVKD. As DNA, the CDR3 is TGTGCCACCAGTGATCCCTCGGGACAGGGGAACCACGAGCAGTACTTC. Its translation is CATSDPSGQGNHEQYF.

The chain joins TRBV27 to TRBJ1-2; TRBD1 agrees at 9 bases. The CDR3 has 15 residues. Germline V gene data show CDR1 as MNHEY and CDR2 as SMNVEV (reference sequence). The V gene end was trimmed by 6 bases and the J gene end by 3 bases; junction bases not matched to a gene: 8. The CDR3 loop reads CASRKNGQGHYGYTF. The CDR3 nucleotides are TGTGCCAGCAGAAAAAACGGACAGGGGCACTATGGCTACACCTTC.

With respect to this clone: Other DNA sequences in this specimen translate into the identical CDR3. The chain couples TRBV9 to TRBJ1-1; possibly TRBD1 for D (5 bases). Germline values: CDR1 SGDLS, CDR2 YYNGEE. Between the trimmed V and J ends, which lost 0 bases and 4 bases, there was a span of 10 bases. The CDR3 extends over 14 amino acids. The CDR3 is CASSVGEGRTEAFF. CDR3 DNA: TGTGCCAGCAGCGTAGGGGAGGGACGCACTGAAGCTTTCTTT.

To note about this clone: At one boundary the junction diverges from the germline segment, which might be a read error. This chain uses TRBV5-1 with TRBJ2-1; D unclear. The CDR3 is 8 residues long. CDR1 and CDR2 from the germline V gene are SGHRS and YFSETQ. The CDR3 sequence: CAYNEQFF. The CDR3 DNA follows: TGCGCCTATAATGAGCAGTTCTTC.

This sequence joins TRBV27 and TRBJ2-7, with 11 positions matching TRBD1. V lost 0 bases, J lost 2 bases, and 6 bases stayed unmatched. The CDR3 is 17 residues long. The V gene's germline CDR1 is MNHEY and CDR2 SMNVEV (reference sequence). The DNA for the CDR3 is TGTGCCAGCAGTTTATCGGGACAGGGGGTATCGCCCTACGAGCAGTACTTC. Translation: CASSLSGQGVSPYEQYF.

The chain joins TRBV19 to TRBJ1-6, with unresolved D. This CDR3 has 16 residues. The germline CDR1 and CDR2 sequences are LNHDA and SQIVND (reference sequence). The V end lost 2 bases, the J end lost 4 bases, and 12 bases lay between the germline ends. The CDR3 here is CASSIIDEEYNSPLHF. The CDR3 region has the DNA TGTGCCAGTAGTATAATTGATGAGGAATATAATTCACCCCTCCACTTT.

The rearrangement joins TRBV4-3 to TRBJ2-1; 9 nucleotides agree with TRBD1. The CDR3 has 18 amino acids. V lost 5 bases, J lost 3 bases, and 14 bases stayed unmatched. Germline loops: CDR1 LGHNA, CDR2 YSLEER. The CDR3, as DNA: TGCGCCAGCAGCTCCGGACAGGGGATCCCCCTACGCTACAATGAGCAGTTCTTC. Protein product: CASSSGQGIPLRYNEQFF.

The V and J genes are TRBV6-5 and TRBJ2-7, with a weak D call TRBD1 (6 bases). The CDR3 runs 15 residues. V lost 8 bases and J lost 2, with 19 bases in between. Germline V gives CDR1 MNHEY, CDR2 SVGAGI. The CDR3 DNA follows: TGTGCCAGCGCACCCTTTACAGGGCTGCCCTACGAGCAGTACTTC. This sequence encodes CASAPFTGLPYEQYF.

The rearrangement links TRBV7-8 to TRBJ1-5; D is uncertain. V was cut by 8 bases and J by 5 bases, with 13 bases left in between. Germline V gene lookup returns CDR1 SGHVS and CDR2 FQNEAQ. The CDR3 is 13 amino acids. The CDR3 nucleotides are TGTGCCAGCCACGAGACACCCTATCAGCCCCAGCATTTT. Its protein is CASHETPYQPQHF.

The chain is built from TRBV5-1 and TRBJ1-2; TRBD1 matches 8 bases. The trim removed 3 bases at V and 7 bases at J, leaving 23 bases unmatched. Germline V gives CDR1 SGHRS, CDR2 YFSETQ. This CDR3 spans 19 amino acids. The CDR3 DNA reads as TGCGCCAGCAGCTGGCAGGGGGCCGGGTCTATGGAGCTGAATGGTGGCTACACCTTC. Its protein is CASSWQGAGSMELNGGYTF.

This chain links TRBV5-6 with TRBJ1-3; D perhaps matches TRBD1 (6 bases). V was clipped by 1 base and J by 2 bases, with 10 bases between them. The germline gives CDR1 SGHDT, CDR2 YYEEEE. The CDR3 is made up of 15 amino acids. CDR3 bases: TGTGCCAGCAGCTTGTTGGGGGCGGCTGGAAACACCATATATTTT. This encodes CASSLLGAAGNTIYF.

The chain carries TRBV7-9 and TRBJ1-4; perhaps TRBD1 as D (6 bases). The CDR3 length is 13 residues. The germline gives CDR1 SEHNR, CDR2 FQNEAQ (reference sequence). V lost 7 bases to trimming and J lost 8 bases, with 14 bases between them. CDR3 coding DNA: TGTGCCAGCACCCAACAGGGATCGGAAAAACTGTTTTTT. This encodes CASTQQGSEKLFF.

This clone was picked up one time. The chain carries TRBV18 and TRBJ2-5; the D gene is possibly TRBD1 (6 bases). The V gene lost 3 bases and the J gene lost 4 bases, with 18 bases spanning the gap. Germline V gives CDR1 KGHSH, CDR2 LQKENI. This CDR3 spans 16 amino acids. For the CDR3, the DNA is TGTGCCAGCTCACCCCGCCCAGGGGTACCTGGAGAGACCCAGTACTTC. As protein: CASSPRPGVPGETQYF.

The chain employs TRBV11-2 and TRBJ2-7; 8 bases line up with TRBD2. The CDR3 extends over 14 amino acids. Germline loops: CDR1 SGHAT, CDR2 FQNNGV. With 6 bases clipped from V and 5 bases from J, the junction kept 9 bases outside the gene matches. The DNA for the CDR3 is TGTGCCAGCAGGGCGGGGCGGGGGGTCAACGAGCAGTACTTC. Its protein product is CASRAGRGVNEQYF.

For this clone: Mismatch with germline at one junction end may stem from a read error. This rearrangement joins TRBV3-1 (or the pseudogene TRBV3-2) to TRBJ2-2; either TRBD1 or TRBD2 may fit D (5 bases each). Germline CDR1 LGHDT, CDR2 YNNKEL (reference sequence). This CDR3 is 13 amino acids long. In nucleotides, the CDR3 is TGTGCCAGCAGTCAAGAGGGGCCCGGGGAGCTGTTTTTT. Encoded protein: CASSQEGPGELFF.

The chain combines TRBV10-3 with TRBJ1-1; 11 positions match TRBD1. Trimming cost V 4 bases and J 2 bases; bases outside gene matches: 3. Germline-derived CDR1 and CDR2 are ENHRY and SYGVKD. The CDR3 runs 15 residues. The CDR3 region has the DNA TGTGCCATCAGTGTTAGGACAGGGGGCAACACTGAAGCTTTCTTT. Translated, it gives CAISVRTGGNTEAFF.

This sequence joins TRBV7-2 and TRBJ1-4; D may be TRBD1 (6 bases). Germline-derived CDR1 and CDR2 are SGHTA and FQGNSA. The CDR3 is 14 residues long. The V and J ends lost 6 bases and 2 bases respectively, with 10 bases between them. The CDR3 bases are TGTGCCAGCAGACAGGGACCCACTAATGAAAAACTGTTTTTT. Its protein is CASRQGPTNEKLFF.

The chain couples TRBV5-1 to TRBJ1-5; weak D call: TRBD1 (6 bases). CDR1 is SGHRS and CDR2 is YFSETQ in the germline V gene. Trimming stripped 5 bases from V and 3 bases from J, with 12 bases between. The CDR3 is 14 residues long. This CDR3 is CASSAGQPNQPQHF. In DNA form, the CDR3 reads TGCGCCAGCAGTGCAGGACAGCCCAATCAGCCCCAGCATTTT. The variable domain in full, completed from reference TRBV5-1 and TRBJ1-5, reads KAGVTQTPRYLIKTRGQQVTLSCSPISGHRSVSWYQQTPGQGLQFLFEYFSETQRNKGNFPGRFSGRQFSNSRSEMNVSTLELGDSALYLCASSAGQPNQPQHFGDGTRLSIL.

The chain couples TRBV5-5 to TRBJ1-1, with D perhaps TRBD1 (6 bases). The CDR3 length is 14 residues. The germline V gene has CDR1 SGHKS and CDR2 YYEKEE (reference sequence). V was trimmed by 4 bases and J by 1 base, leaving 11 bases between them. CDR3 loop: CASSIRDKNTEAFF. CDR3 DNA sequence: TGTGCCAGCAGCATCCGGGACAAGAACACTGAAGCTTTCTTT. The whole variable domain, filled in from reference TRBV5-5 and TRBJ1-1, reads DAGVTQSPTHLIKTRGQQVTLRCSPISGHKSVSWYQQVLGQGPQFIFQYYEKEERGRGNFPDRFSARQFPNYSSELNVNALLLGDSALYLCASSIRDKNTEAFFGQGTRLTVV.

CDR3 nucleotide sequence: TGCAGCGTTGAGACGGGCGACAGGACCCAGTACTTC. Protein: CSVETGDRTQYF. This chain joins TRBV29-1 and TRBJ2-5, with a possible D match to TRBD1 (5 bases). The CDR3 contains 12 residues. Per germline, CDR1 SQVTM and CDR2 ANQGSEA. Trimming removed 3 bases at V and 7 bases at J, with 12 bases between.

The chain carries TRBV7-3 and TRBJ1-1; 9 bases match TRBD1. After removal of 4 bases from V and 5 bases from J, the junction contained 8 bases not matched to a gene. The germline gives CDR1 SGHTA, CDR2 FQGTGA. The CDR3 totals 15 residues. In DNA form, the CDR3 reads TGTGCCAGCAGCTCCGGACAGGGGCGGGGGACTGAAGCTTTCTTT. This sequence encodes CASSSGQGRGTEAFF.

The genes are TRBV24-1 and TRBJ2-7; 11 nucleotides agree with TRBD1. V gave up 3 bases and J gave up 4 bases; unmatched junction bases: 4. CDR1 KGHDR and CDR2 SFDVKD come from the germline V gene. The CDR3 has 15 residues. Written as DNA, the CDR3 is TGTGCCACCAGTGATGGTGGGACAGGGGGTTACGAGCAGTACTTC. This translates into CATSDGGTGGYEQYF.

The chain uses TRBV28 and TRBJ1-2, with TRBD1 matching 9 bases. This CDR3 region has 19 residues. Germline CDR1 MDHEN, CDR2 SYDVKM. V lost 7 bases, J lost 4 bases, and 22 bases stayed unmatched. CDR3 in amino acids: CASKRPLGTGKMIPYGYTF. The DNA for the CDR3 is TGTGCCAGCAAAAGGCCCTTGGGGACAGGGAAAATGATCCCCTATGGCTACACCTTC.

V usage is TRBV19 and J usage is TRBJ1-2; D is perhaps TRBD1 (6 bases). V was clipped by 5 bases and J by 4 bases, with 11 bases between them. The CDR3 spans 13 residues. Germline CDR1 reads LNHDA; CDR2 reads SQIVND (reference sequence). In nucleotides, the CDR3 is TGTGCCAGTAGTTACAGGGAGGGCTATGGCTACACCTTC. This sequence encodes CASSYREGYGYTF. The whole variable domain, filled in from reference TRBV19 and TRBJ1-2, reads DGGITQSPKYLFRKEGQNVTLSCEQNLNHDAMYWYRQDPGQGLRLIYYSQIVNDFQKGDIAEGYSVSREKKESFPLTVTSAQKNPTAFYLCASSYREGYGYTFGSGTRLTVV.